The 4 T cell receptor beta chains below come from one sample, sequenced in a study of CD8 T cells in Susac syndrome. Reverse transcription of about 0.5 to 1 ug RNA was performed with random hexamers. One entry per CDR3 protein results from TCRdb running MiXCR on the immunoSEQ multiplex PCR reads. The sample includes some 180,000 distinct CDR3 sequences, roughly nine tenths of them seen just once. The specimen was CD4+ T cells from PBMCs. The receptor source for this set is a human donor with Susac syndrome.

The V and J genes are TRBV9 and TRBJ2-1; 15 bases line up with TRBD2. With 4 bases clipped from V and 4 bases from J, the junction kept 6 bases outside the gene matches. The CDR3 is made up of 17 amino acids. Germline V gene lookup returns CDR1 SGDLS and CDR2 YYNGEE. The CDR3 spells CASSRGLAGGLYNEQFF. CDR3 in DNA: TGTGCCAGCAGCCGCGGACTAGCGGGGGGGCTGTACAATGAGCAGTTCTTC.

This chain joins TRBV12-5 and TRBJ1-1; 9 positions agree with TRBD1. The germline V gene has CDR1 LGHNT and CDR2 FRNRAP. J lost 5 bases, V lost 4 bases, and 5 bases had no gene match. The CDR3 is 14 residues long. CDR3 protein: CASGSDRGNTEAFF. In DNA, the CDR3 is TGTGCTAGTGGTTCGGACAGGGGCAATACTGAAGCTTTCTTT.

V usage is TRBV25-1 and J usage is TRBJ2-2; either TRBD1 or TRBD2 may fit D (5 bases each). Germline loops: CDR1 MGHDK, CDR2 SYGVNS. Trimming pared 6 bases from V and 4 bases from J, leaving 18 bases between. The CDR3 has 16 amino acids. Here the CDR3 reads CASRRDGGISTGELFF. The CDR3 DNA sequence: TGTGCCAGCAGGAGGGACGGAGGAATTAGCACCGGGGAGCTGTTTTTT.

This rearrangement joins TRBV12-3 or TRBV12-4 to TRBJ2-2; 8 bases fit TRBD1. V was clipped by 6 bases and J by 5 bases; unmatched bases: 8. The CDR3 runs to 15 residues. In nucleotides, the CDR3 is TGTGCCAGCAGAAACGAGGACAGGGTGACCGGGGAGCTGTTTTTT. It specifies CASRNEDRVTGELFF.